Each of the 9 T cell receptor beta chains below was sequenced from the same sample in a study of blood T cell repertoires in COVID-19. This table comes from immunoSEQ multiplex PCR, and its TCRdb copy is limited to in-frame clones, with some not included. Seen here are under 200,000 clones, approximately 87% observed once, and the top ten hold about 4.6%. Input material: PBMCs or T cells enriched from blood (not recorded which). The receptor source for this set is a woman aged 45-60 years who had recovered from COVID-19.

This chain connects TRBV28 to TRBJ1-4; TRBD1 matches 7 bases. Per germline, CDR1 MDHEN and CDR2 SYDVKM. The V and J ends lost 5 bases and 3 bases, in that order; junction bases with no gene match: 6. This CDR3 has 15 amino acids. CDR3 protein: CASSPPGTANEKLFF. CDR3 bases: TGTGCCAGCAGTCCGCCCGGGACAGCTAATGAAAAACTGTTTTTT.

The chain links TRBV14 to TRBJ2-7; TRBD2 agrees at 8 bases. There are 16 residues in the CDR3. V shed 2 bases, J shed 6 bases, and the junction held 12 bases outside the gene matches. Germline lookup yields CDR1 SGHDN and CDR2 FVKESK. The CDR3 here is CASSQPTGTSFCEQYV. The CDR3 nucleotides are TGTGCCAGCAGCCAACCAACCGGGACTAGTTTTTGCGAGCAGTACGTC.

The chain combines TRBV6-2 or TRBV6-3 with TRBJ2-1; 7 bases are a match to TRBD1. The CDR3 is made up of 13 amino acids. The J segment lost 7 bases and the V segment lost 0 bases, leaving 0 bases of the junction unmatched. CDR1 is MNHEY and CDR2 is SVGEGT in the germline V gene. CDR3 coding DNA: TGTGCCAGCAGTTACTCGACAGGGAATGAGCAGTTCTTC. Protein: CASSYSTGNEQFF.

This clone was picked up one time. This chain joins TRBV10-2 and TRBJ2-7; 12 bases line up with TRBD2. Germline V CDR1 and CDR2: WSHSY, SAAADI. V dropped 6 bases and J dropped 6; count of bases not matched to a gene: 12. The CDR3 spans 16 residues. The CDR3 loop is CASRETTSGSFSEQYV. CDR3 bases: TGCGCCAGCAGGGAAACGACTAGCGGGAGCTTTAGCGAGCAGTACGTC.

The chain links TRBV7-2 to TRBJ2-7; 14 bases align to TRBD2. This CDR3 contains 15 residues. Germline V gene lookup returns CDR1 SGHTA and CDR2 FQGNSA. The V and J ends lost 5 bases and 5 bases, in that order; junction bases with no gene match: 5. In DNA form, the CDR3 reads TGTGCCAGCAGCCCGGGGACTAGCGGGAGACACGAGCAGTACGTC. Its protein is CASSPGTSGRHEQYV.

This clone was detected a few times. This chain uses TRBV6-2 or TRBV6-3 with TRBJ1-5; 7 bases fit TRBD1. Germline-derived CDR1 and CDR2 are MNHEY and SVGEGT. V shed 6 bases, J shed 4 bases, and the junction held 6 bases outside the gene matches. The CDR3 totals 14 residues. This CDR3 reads CASSPGTENQPQHF. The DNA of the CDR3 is TGTGCCAGCAGCCCCGGGACAGAGAATCAGCCCCAGCATTTT.

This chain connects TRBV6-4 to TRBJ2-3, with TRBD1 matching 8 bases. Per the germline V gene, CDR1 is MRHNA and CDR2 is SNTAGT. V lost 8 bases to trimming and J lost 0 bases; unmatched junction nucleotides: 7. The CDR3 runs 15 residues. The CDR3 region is CASRSGQASTDTQYF. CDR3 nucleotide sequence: TGTGCCAGCCGATCGGGACAGGCAAGCACAGATACGCAGTATTTT.

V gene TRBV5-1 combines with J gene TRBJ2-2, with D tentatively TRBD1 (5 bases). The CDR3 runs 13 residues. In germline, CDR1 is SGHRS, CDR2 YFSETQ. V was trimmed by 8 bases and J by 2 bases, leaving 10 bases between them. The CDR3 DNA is TGCGCCAGGCTTCAGGGTAACACCGGGGAGCTGTTTTTT. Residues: CARLQGNTGELFF.

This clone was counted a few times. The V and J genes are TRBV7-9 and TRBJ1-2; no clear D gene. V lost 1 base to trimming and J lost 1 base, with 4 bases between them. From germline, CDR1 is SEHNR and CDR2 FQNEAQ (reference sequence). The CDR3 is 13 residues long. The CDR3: CASSLGVNYGYTF. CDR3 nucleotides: TGTGCCAGCAGCTTAGGCGTTAACTATGGCTACACCTTC.